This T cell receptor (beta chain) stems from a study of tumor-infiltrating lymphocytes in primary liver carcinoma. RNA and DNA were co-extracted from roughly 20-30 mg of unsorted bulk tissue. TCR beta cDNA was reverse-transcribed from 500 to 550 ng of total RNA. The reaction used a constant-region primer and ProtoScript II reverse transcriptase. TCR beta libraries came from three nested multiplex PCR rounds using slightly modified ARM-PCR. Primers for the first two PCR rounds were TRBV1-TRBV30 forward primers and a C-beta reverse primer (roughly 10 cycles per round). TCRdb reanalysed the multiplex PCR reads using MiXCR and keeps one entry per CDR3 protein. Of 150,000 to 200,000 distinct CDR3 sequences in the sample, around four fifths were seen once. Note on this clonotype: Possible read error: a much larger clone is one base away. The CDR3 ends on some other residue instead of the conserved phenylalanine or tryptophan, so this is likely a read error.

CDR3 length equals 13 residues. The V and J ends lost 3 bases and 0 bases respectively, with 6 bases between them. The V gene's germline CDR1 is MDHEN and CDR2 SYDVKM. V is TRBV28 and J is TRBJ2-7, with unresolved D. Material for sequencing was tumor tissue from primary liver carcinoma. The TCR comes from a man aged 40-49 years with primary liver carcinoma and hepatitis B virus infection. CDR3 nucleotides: TGTGCCAGCAGTTTGTTCCCCTCCTACGAGCAGTACATC. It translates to CASSLFPSYEQYI.